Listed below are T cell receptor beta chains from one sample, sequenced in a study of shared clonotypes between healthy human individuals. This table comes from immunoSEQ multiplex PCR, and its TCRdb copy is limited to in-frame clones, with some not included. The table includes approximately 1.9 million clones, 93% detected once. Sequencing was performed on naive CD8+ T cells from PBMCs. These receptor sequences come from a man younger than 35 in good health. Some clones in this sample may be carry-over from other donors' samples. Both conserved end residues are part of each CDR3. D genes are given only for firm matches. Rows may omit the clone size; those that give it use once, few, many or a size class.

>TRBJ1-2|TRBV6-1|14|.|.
TGTGCCGCCAGCTTAGACAGCCCTTCCTATGGCTACACCTTC
CAASLDSPSYGYTF
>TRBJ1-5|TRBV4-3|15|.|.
TGCGCCAGCAGCCCCTCCCGAGGAGTCAATCAGCCCCAGCATTTT
CASSPSRGVNQPQHF
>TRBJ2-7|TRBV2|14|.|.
TGTGCCAGCAGTGAGAGGCCAGCTGACTACGAGCAGTACTTC
CASSERPADYEQYF
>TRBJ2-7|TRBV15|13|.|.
TGTGCCACCAGCAGAGACCCAGGTACCGAGCAGTACTTC
CATSRDPGTEQYF
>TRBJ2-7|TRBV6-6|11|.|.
TGTGCCAGCAGCCCCTGGCGGGATTGGTACTTC
CASSPWRDWYF
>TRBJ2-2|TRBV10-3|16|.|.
TGTGCCACAAGGACGGTTGGGGGGACGAACACCGGGGAGCTGTTTTTT
CATRTVGGTNTGELFF
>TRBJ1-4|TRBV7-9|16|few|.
TGTGCCAGCAGCTCACAGGGTCCGCTCCCTAATGAAAAACTGTTTTTT
CASSSQGPLPNEKLFF
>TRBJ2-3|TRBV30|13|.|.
TGTGCCTGGAGTGTACTGGAGGGAGATACGCAGTATTTT
CAWSVLEGDTQYF
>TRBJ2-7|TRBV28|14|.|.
TGTGCCAGCACCTTGGGGATGATGTCCTACGAGCAGTACTTC
CASTLGMMSYEQYF
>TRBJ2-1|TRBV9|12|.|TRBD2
TGTGCCAGCAGCGGACTAGCTGCTGAGCAGTTCTTC
CASSGLAAEQFF
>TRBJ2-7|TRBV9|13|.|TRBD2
TGTGCCAGCAGCTTAAGTGGGGGGGACGAGCAGTACTTC
CASSLSGGDEQYF
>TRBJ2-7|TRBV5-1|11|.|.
TGCGCCAGCAGCTCGACCTACGAGCAGTACTTC
CASSSTYEQYF
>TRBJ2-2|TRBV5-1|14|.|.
TGCGCCAGCAGCTTGGAGCAGCTTACCGGGGAGCTGTTTTTT
CASSLEQLTGELFF
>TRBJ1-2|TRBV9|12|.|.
TGTGCCAGCAGCGTAGGACGGGATGGCTACACCTTC
CASSVGRDGYTF
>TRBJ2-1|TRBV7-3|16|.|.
TGTGCCAGCAGTGTTCCGGGGACGGACTCCTACAATGAGCAGTTCTTC
CASSVPGTDSYNEQFF
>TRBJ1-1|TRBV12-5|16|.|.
TGTGCTAGTGGTGAAAACCGGGGAAGGGGGGACACTGAAGCTTTCTTT
CASGENRGRGDTEAFF
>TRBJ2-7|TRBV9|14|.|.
TGTGCCAGCAGCGTTGGGGACCCCCCGGTAGAGCAGTACTTC
CASSVGDPPVEQYF
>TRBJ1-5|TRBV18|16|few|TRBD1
TGTGCCAGCTCACCGGAAAGGGGGCGAAGCAATCAGCCCCAGCATTTT
CASSPERGRSNQPQHF
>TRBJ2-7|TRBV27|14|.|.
TGTGCCAGCATGGGGGTTATCAACTCCTACGAGCAGTACTTC
CASMGVINSYEQYF
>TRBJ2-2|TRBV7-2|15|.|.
TGTGCCAGCAGCCCCGAGGCGCGGAACACCGGGGAGCTGTTTTTT
CASSPEARNTGELFF
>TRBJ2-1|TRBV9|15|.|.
TGTGCCAGCAGCGTAGCCGGGACGGGTTTGAATGAGCAGTTCTTC
CASSVAGTGLNEQFF
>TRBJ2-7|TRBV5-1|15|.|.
TGCGCCAGCAGCGCAAACAGGGCTTCCATCTACGAGCAGTACTTC
CASSANRASIYEQYF
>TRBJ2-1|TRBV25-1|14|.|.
TGTGCCAGCAGTGGGGGGAGCTCCTACAATGAGCAGTTCTTC
CASSGGSSYNEQFF
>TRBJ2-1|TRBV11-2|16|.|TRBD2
TGTGCCAGCAGACGGCTAGGGGTCGGGAGGGCCTATGAGCAGTTCTTC
CASRRLGVGRAYEQFF
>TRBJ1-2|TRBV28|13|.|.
TGTGCCAGCAGTTTCGGCGGTTACGATGGCTACACCTTC
CASSFGGYDGYTF
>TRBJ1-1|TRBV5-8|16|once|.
TGTGCCAGCACCCCCCCCGAGGGGGGGCTGAACACTGAAGCTTTCTTT
CASTPPEGGLNTEAFF
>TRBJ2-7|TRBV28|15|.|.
TGTGCCAGCAGTCGACGTGCGGGGCTAGCTCTCGAGCAGTACTTC
CASSRRAGLALEQYF
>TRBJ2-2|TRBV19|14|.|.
TGTGCCAGTAACATCGCCGGGGACACCGGGGAGCTGTTTTTT
CASNIAGDTGELFF
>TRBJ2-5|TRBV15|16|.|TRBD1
TGTGCCACCAGCAGAGAGGGGACAGGGAGGAAAGAGACCCAGTACTTC
CATSREGTGRKETQYF
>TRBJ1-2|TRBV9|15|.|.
TGTGCCAGCAGCGTATACCAGGGCGCTAACTATGGCTACACCTTC
CASSVYQGANYGYTF
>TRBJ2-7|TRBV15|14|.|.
TGTGCCACCAGCGGATCACCCGAGGACTACGAGCAGTACTTC
CATSGSPEDYEQYF
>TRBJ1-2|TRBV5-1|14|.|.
TGCGCCAGCAGCTTGATTGGGTCTAACTATGGCTACACCTTC
CASSLIGSNYGYTF
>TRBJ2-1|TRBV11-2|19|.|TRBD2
TGTGCCAGCAGCTTTGTTCCGGGACTAGCGGCGACCAGCTACAATGAGCAGTTCTTC
CASSFVPGLAATSYNEQFF
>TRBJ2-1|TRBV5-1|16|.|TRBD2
TGCGCCAGCAGCTTGGGGGCTAGCGGGGAACTTAATGAGCAGTTCTTC
CASSLGASGELNEQFF
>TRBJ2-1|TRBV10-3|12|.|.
TGTGCCATCTCAGACTCGTTCAATGAGCAGTTCTTC
CAISDSFNEQFF
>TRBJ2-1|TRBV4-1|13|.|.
TGCGCCAGCAGCCAAGTACTAGCCCATGAGCAGTTCTTC
CASSQVLAHEQFF
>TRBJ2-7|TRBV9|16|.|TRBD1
TGTGCCAGCAGCGACGGACCCGGGACAGAGCTCTACGAGCAGTACTTC
CASSDGPGTELYEQYF
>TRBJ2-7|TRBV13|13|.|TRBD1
TGTGCCAGCAGCTCCGGACAGGGGGATGAGCAGTACTTC
CASSSGQGDEQYF
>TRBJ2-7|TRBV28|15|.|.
TGTGCCAGCAGAGTCCGGGCGACTTACTCCTACGAGCAGTACTTC
CASRVRATYSYEQYF
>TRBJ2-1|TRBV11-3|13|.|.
TGTGCCAGCAGCTCGATTTGGGACAATGAGCAGTTCTTC
CASSSIWDNEQFF
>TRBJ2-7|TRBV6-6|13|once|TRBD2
TGTGCCAGCAGTCCCGGGACTAGGAACGAGCAGTACTTC
CASSPGTRNEQYF
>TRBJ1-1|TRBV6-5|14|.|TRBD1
TGTGCCAGCAGTTTCGGACAGGGGGTGACTGAAGCTTTCTTT
CASSFGQGVTEAFF
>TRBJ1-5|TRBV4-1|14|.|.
TGCGCCAGCAGCCAAGTAACCCTGGGCGGGCCCCAGCATTTT
CASSQVTLGGPQHF
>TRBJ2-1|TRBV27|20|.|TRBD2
TGTGCCAGCGGGGGACTCAGGACTAGCGGGAGGGCTAGCTCCTACAATGAGCAGTTCTTC
CASGGLRTSGRASSYNEQFF
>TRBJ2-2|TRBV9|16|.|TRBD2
TGTGCCAGCAGCGTGCGGACTAGCGGGTCGGGCGGGGAGCTGTTTTTT
CASSVRTSGSGGELFF
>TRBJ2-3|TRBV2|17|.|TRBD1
TGTGCCAGCAGAAACACAGGGGCGGTCACTAGCACAGATACGCAGTATTTT
CASRNTGAVTSTDTQYF
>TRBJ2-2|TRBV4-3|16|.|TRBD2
TGCGCCAGCAGCCAAATGCGACTAGCGGGAACCGGGGAGCTGTTTTTT
CASSQMRLAGTGELFF
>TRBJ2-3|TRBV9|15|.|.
TGTGCCAGCAGCGTGGGGGGTGGTCACACAGATACGCAGTATTTT
CASSVGGGHTDTQYF
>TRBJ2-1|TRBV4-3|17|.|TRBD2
TGCGCCAGCAGCCAAGATAGGGCTAGCGGCTCCTACAATGAGCAGTTCTTC
CASSQDRASGSYNEQFF
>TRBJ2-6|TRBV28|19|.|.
TGTGCCAGCAGTTTCCGACCAATGAGGGGTGGGGCCGGGGCCAACGTCCTGACTTTC
CASSFRPMRGGAGANVLTF
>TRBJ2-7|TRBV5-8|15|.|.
TGTGCCAGCAGCTTGGGGGGACACTACTCCTACGAGCAGTACTTC
CASSLGGHYSYEQYF
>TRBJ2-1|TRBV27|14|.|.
TGTGCCAGCAGTCCGCGGCGGGGCTGGGATGAGCAGTTCTTC
CASSPRRGWDEQFF
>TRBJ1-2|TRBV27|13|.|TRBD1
TGTGCCAGCAGTCTGGGACAGGCTTATGGCTACACCTTC
CASSLGQAYGYTF
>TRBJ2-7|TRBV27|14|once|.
TGTGCCAGCAGTCTCCGGGCCCATTATTGGGAGCAGTACTTC
CASSLRAHYWEQYF
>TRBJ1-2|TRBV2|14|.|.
TGTGCCAGCAGTGGACTCGGACAGAACTATGGCTACACCTTC
CASSGLGQNYGYTF